This TCR beta chain was captured by sequencing in a study of CD8 T cells in Susac syndrome. V lost 1 base, J lost 0 bases, and 7 bases stayed unmatched. This CDR3 is 17 amino acids long. The germline V gene encodes CDR1 SGDLS and CDR2 YYNGEE. When the RNA was reverse transcribed, random hexamers were used with an input of roughly 0.5 to 1 ug. TCRdb itself ran the immunoSEQ multiplex PCR reads through MiXCR, one entry per CDR3 protein. This table holds about 430,000 distinct CDR3 sequences, 75% to 90% found once. The chain carries TRBV9 and TRBJ2-1; 7 bases are shared with TRBD2. Sequencing used CD8+ T cells from PBMCs. This receptor was obtained from a human donor with multiple sclerosis. CDR3 protein: CASSVHGRTSSYNEQFF. Here the CDR3 DNA reads TGTGCCAGCAGCGTACACGGGAGGACCAGCTCCTACAATGAGCAGTTCTTC.